Listed below are T cell receptor beta chains from one sample, sequenced in a study of T cells after yellow fever vaccination. TCRdb fed the 5' RACE reads into MiXCR, producing one record per CDR3 protein. The repertoire consists of 150,000 to 200,000 distinct CDR3 sequences, with approximately 9.9% occurring once and the leading ten covering roughly 36%. The sample was CD8+ T cells sorted from PBMCs, taken 45 days after the yellow fever booster vaccination. All receptors come from a man younger than 35 who received the YFV17D yellow fever vaccine. Both conserved end residues are part of each CDR3. The D gene is left open where the match is weak. Clone size is not always given. Where it is, it says once, few, many or a class for expanded clones.

v_call	j_call	clone_size	d_call	cdr3_nt	cdr3_aa
TRBV24-1	TRBJ2-4	few	.	TGTGCCACCAGCTCGGGCCTCCGAAGACTTGGTTACTTC	CATSSGLRRLGYF
TRBV5-5	TRBJ1-5	.	.	TGTGCCAGCAGCTTGGCGATGGGGGGCCAGCCCCAGCATTTT	CASSLAMGGQPQHF
TRBV5-1	TRBJ2-1	.	.	TGCGCCAGCAGCTTGACTAGTACCTACGTGCAGTTCTTC	CASSLTSTYVQFF
TRBV6-6	TRBJ1-3	.	.	TGTGCCAGCAGCCCGGGGGTCCTGGGTGGAAACACCATATATTTT	CASSPGVLGGNTIYF
TRBV9	TRBJ2-3	few	.	TGTGCCAGCAGCGCCCACAGCACAGATACGCAGTATTTT	CASSAHSTDTQYF
TRBV11-2	TRBJ2-5	.	TRBD2	TGTGCCAGCAGCTTAGGGTTTTCGGGGGGGTACCAAGAGACCCAGTACTTC	CASSLGFSGGYQETQYF
TRBV24-1	TRBJ2-3	few	.	TGTGCCACCAGTGATCAACCGACAGATACGCAGTATTTT	CATSDQPTDTQYF
TRBV4-1	TRBJ2-1	.	.	TGCGCCAGCAGCCAAGATATAGCCCGGAGCTCCTACAATGAGCAGTTCTTC	CASSQDIARSSYNEQFF
TRBV5-4	TRBJ2-2	.	.	TGTGCCAGCAGCTCCGGCGTGGAGGGGCAGGGCACCGGGGAGCTGTTTTTT	CASSSGVEGQGTGELFF
TRBV6-6	TRBJ1-1	few	.	TGTGCCAGCAGTCGGGACCCCTTGGGTGAAGCTTTCTTT	CASSRDPLGEAFF
TRBV4-2	TRBJ2-5	few	TRBD2	TGTGCCAGCAGCCAAGGGACAGGGCTAGCGGGGGTATACCAAGAGACCCAGTACTTC	CASSQGTGLAGVYQETQYF
TRBV5-4	TRBJ2-2	many	.	TGTGCCAGCAGCCCAGGGGTGGCTACCGGGGAGCTGTTTTTT	CASSPGVATGELFF
TRBV3-1	TRBJ2-1	few	.	TGTGCCAGCAGCATTCAGGGGGGCCATTACAATGAGCAGTTCTTC	CASSIQGGHYNEQFF
TRBV4-1	TRBJ2-4	many	TRBD2	TGCGCCAGCAGCCAAGAAAGCGGAGCGGGGGTGCTCGGCATTCAGTACTTC	CASSQESGAGVLGIQYF
TRBV19	TRBJ2-1	few	.	TGTGCCAGTAGTGTCGGTTTCGAGCAGTTCTTC	CASSVGFEQFF